Below are 10 T cell receptor beta chains sequenced from a single sample in a study of early stage breast cancer tumors. Assay used: immunoSEQ multiplex PCR; TCRdb lists only in-frame clones, some missing. The sample shows tens of thousands of clones, 84% of them seen only once. Sequenced sample: blood. The receptors were sampled from a person in their fifties with breast cancer.

J is TRBJ2-2 and V is TRBV4-2; the D gene could be TRBD1 or TRBD2 (7 bases each). Germline V gene sequence: CDR1 LGHNA, CDR2 YNFKEQ. The CDR3 length is 17 residues. Trimming took 1 base from V and 5 from J, leaving 17 bases between them. The CDR3 sequence is CASSQGHRGGRTGELFF. The CDR3 DNA follows: TGTGCCAGCAGCCAAGGACACAGGGGAGGGCGGACCGGGGAGCTGTTTTTT.

The CDR3 region has the DNA TGTGCCATCAGTAAAGAGGGAGAGCAGTACTTC. This gives the protein CAISKEGEQYF. The genes are TRBV10-3 and TRBJ2-7, with D possibly matching TRBD2 (5 bases). V was trimmed by 5 bases and J by 7 bases, leaving 9 bases between them. CDR3 length: 11 residues. The germline CDR1 and CDR2 sequences are ENHRY and SYGVKD.

The J gene is TRBJ1-1, the V gene TRBV9; D is unresolved. The germline V gene has CDR1 SGDLS and CDR2 YYNGEE. The length of the CDR3 is 13 residues. V lost 2 bases, J lost 0 bases, and 5 bases lay in between. CDR3 nucleotides: TGTGCCAGCAGCGTTGATCTGAACACTGAAGCTTTCTTT. Its translation: CASSVDLNTEAFF.

The chain is built from TRBV7-9 and TRBJ1-3, with a possible D match to TRBD1 (5 bases). CDR3 length: 13 amino acids. Trimming left V 2 bases short and J 8 bases short, with 10 bases between. Germline V gene sequence: CDR1 SEHNR, CDR2 FQNEAQ (reference sequence). The CDR3 DNA reads as TGTGCCAGCAGCTTATTTCGGGGGGACACCATATATTTT. Its translation is CASSLFRGDTIYF.

CDR3 DNA sequence: TGTGCCAGCAGCCCCCAGGTCCGGGATGAGCAGTTCTTC. Translating gives CASSPQVRDEQFF. The chain carries TRBV7-3 and TRBJ2-1; D gene uncertain. Trimming took 5 bases from V and 8 from J, leaving 13 bases between them. The CDR3 loop spans 13 amino acids. Per germline, CDR1 SGHTA and CDR2 FQGTGA.

The chain joins TRBV9 to TRBJ2-1; D assignment may be TRBD1 or TRBD2 (5 bases each). Germline-derived CDR1 and CDR2 are SGDLS and YYNGEE. CDR3 length equals 15 residues. The V end lost 4 bases, the J end lost 0 bases, and 11 bases lay between the germline ends. The CDR3 bases are TGTGCCAGCAGCCCCGACGGGGCCTCCTACAATGAGCAGTTCTTC. It codes for CASSPDGASYNEQFF.

This chain links TRBV7-8 with TRBJ1-2; D gene uncertain. V lost 5 bases to trimming and J lost 5 bases, with 15 bases between them. CDR1 is SGHVS and CDR2 is FQNEAQ in the germline V gene. This CDR3 is built from 14 residues. The CDR3 DNA sequence: TGTGCCAGCAGCCCAGAATCGGGTCTTTATGGCTACACCTTC. Its translation is CASSPESGLYGYTF.

This sequence joins TRBV27 and TRBJ2-6; D tentatively reads TRBD1 or TRBD2 (5 bases each). V was pared by 1 base and J by 0 bases, with 13 bases between. In germline, CDR1 is MNHEY, CDR2 SMNVEV (reference sequence). The CDR3 has 18 amino acids. The DNA of the CDR3 is TGTGCCAGCAGTTTATTGCAGGGAGCTCTCTCTGGGGCCAACGTCCTGACTTTC. It codes for CASSLLQGALSGANVLTF.

The chain is built from TRBV28 and TRBJ1-2; weak D call: TRBD1 (5 bases). The length of the CDR3 is 13 residues. V was pared by 6 bases and J by 10 bases, with 18 bases between. The germline V gene has CDR1 MDHEN and CDR2 SYDVKM. CDR3 DNA sequence: TGTGCCAGCAGACGGGACCGCCGAGAGGACTACACCTTC. Amino acid sequence: CASRRDRREDYTF.

The chain combines TRBV5-4 with TRBJ2-1; 13 bases match TRBD2. The CDR3 consists of 15 residues. The germline V gene encodes CDR1 SGHNT and CDR2 YYREEE (reference sequence). J gave up 4 bases and V 4 bases, and 2 bases lay outside the gene matches. CDR3 DNA sequence: TGTGCCAGCAGCCTGACTAGCGGGGGGTACAATGAGCAGTTCTTC. Protein product: CASSLTSGGYNEQFF.